This TCR beta chain was recorded in a study of T cells after yellow fever vaccination. Study as a whole: Any fraction with a low cell number was prepared using SMART-Seq v4 Ultra Low Input. Study-level results: Clonotypes appearing in both CD4 and CD8 compartments existed, and their share was small. Repertoires obtained by FACS sorting could include abundant clonotypes that entered as contaminants from the bulk population. Post-booster repertoires contained most primary-vaccination clones again (around 96% CD4, 85% to 90% CD8).

The CDR3 has 16 amino acids. Germline CDR1 and CDR2: SGHKS and YYEKEE (reference sequence). V lost 2 bases to trimming and J lost 0 bases, with 11 bases between them. Regarding this clonotype: Its antigen remains unknown.

Via MiXCR, TCRdb re-called the 5' RACE reads, giving one row per CDR3 protein. Found here are 300,000 or so distinct CDR3 sequences, 13% of them singletons; the top ten hold roughly 0.5%. This TCR was recovered from a man younger than 45 who received the YFV17D yellow fever vaccine. Sample: CD4+ T cells sorted from PBMCs, taken 45 days after the yellow fever booster vaccination. The chain combines TRBV5-5 with TRBJ2-2; TRBD2 might be the D (6 bases). The CDR3 DNA reads as TGTGCCAGCAGCTTCGAGTCGGGAGCGAACACCGGGGAGCTGTTTTTT. Its translation is CASSFESGANTGELFF.